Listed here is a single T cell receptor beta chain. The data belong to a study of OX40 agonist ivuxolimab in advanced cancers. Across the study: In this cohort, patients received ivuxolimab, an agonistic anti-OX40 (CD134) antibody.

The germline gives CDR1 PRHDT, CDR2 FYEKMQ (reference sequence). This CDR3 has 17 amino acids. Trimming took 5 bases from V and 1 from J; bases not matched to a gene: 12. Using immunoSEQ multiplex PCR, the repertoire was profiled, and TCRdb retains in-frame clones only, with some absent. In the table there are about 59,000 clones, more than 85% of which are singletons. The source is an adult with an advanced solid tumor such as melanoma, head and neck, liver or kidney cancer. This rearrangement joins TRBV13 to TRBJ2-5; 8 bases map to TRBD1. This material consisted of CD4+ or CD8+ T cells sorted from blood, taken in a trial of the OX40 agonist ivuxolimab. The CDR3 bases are TGTGCCAGCAGCCTGGGACCCCAGGGGGCTTCCCAAGAGACCCAGTACTTC. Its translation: CASSLGPQGASQETQYF.